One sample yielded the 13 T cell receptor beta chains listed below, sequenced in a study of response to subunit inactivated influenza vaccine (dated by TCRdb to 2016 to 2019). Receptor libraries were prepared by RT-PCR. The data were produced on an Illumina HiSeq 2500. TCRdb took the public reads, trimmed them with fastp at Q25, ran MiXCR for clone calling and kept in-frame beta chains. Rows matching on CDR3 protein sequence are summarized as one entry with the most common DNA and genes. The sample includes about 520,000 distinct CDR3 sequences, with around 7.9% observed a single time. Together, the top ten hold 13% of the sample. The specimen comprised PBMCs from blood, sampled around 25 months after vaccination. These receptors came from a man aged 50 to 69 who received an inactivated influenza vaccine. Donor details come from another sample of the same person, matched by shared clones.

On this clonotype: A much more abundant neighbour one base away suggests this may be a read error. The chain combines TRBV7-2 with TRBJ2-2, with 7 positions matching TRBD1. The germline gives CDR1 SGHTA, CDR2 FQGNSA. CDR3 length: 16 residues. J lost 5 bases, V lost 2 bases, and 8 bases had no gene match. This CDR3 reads CASSLNWQGVTGELFF. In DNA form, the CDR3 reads TGTGCCAGCAGCTTAAACTGGCAGGGGGTTACCGGGGAGCTGTTTTTT.

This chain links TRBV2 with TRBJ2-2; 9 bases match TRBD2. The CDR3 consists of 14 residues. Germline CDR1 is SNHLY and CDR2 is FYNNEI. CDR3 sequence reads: CAQGLAGNTGELFF. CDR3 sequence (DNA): TGTGCACAGGGGCTAGCGGGAAACACCGGGGAGCTGTTTTTT.

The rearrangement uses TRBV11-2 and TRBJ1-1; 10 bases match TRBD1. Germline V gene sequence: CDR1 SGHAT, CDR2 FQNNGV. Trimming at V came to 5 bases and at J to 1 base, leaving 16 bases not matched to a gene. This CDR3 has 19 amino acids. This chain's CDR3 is CASSLAQIKTGGANTEAFF. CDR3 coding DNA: TGTGCCAGCAGCCTCGCCCAAATCAAGACAGGGGGCGCGAACACTGAAGCTTTCTTT.

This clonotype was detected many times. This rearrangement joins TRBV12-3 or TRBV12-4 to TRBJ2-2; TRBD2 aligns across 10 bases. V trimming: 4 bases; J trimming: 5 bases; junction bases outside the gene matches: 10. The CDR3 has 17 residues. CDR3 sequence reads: CASSSRTSGEWTGELFF. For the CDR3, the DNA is TGTGCCAGCAGTTCCCGAACTAGCGGGGAGTGGACCGGGGAGCTGTTTTTT.

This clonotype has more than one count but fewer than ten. CDR3 in DNA: TGCAGTGCTCCCCCCCCTCGGCGGGAGGGCCAGCAGTTCTTC. Amino acid sequence: CSAPPPRREGQQFF. This sequence joins TRBV20-1 and TRBJ2-1, with 9 bases aligning to TRBD2. Trimming took 5 bases from V and 11 from J; bases not matched to a gene: 13. Germline V gives CDR1 DFQATT, CDR2 SNEGSKA (reference sequence). The CDR3 contains 14 residues.

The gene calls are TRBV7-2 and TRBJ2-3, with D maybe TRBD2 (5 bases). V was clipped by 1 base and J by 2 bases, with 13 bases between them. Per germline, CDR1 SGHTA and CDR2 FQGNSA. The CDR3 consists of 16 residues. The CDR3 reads CASSLVSASTTDTQYF. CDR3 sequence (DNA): TGTGCCAGCAGCTTAGTTTCTGCTAGCACCACAGATACGCAGTATTTT.

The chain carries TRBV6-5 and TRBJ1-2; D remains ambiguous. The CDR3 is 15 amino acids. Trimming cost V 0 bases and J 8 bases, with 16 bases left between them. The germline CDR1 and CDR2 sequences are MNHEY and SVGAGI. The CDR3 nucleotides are TGTGCCAGCAGTTACTCGCGGGCCGACGAGAACGGCTACACCTTC. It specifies CASSYSRADENGYTF.

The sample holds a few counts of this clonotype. The CDR3 DNA reads TGTGCCAGCAGTCAAAGCTATTTAATCTCTGGAAACACCATATATTTT. It yields the protein CASSQSYLISGNTIYF. V gene TRBV12-3 or TRBV12-4 combines with J gene TRBJ1-3, with D hard to call. The CDR3 spans 16 residues. V lost 5 bases and J 0 bases, leaving 14 bases between the germline ends.

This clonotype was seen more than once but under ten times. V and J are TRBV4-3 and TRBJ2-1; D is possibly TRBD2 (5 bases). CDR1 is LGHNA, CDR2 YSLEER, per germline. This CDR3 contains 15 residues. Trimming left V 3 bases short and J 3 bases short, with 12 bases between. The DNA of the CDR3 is TGCGCCAGCAGCCAGGGAGCTGGCTACTACAATGAGCAGTTCTTC. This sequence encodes CASSQGAGYYNEQFF.

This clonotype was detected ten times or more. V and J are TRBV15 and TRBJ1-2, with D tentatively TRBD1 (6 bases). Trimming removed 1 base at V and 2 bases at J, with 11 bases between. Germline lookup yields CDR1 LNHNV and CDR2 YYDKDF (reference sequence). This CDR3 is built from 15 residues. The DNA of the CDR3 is TGTGCCACCAGCAGAGTCTCAGGGACAAACTATGGCTACACCTTC. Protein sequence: CATSRVSGTNYGYTF.

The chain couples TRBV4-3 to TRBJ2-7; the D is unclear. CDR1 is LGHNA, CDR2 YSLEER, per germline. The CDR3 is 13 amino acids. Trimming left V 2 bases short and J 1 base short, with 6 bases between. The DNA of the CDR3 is TGCGCCAGCAGCCAATACAATTCCTACGAGCAGTACTTC. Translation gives CASSQYNSYEQYF.

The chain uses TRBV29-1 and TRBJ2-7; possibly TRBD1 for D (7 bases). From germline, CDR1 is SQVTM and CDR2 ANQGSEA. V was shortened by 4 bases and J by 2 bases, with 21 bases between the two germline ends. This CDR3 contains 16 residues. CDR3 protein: CSVGTTPGGGPYEQYF. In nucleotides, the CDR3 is TGCAGCGTTGGCACCACCCCAGGGGGAGGACCCTACGAGCAGTACTTC.

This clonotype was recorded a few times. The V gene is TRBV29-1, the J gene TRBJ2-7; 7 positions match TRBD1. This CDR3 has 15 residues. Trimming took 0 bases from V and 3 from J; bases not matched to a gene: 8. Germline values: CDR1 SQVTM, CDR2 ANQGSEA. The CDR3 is CSVEDRQGSRYEQYF. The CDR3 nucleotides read TGCAGCGTTGAAGATCGACAGGGAAGTCGCTACGAGCAGTACTTC.